The 15 T cell receptor beta chains given below trace back to one sample, sequenced in a study of blood T cell repertoires in COVID-19. TCRdb's copy holds only in-frame clones and misses some; the assay was immunoSEQ multiplex PCR. The data contain a few hundred thousand clones, nearly 90% of them singletons. Sequenced sample: peripheral blood. The receptors here all came from a woman aged 40 to 50 with COVID-19, enrolled during active disease.

This clone was detected only once. The chain links TRBV5-4 to TRBJ2-5; 13 bases are shared with TRBD2. The CDR3 is made up of 15 amino acids. The V segment lost 0 bases and the J segment 4 bases; nucleotides outside the gene matches: 0. The germline CDR1 and CDR2 sequences are SGHNT and YYREEE (reference sequence). The CDR3 is CASSLGLAGGETQYF. CDR3 bases: TGTGCCAGCAGCTTGGGACTAGCGGGGGGAGAGACCCAGTACTTC.

V is TRBV5-1 and J is TRBJ2-6, with D hard to call. CDR1 SGHRS and CDR2 YFSETQ come from the germline V gene. The CDR3 length is 15 residues. V dropped 0 bases and J dropped 0 bases, with 4 bases sitting between them. Written as DNA, the CDR3 is TGCGCCAGCAGCTTGGAGAGCTCTGGGGCCAACGTCCTGACTTTC. The encoded protein is CASSLESSGANVLTF.

The rearrangement joins TRBV18 to TRBJ1-3; no reliable D call. V gave up 10 bases and J gave up 0 bases, with 10 bases separating them. Germline values: CDR1 KGHSH, CDR2 LQKENI. The length of the CDR3 is 13 residues. CDR3 sequence: CATGEISGNTIYF. In nucleotides, the CDR3 is TGTGCCACTGGGGAGATCTCTGGAAACACCATATATTTT.

The rearrangement links TRBV28 to TRBJ1-5, with 9 bases that match TRBD1. This CDR3 has 14 residues. CDR1 is MDHEN, CDR2 SYDVKM, per germline. V shed 5 bases and J 6 bases; nucleotides not matched to a gene: 5. DNA of the CDR3: TGTGCCAGCAGTACGGGACAGGGAGGTCAGCCCCAGCATTTT. It codes for CASSTGQGGQPQHF.

The chain recombines TRBV15 with TRBJ2-1, with D possibly matching TRBD1 (6 bases). This CDR3 comprises 13 residues. Germline V gives CDR1 LNHNV, CDR2 YYDKDF (reference sequence). Deletions cut 9 bases from V and 5 bases from J, with 14 bases between. The CDR3 DNA reads as TGTGCCACAGCGAGGGGACAAAACAATGAGCAGTTCTTC. Protein sequence: CATARGQNNEQFF.

The V call is TRBV5-1, the J call TRBJ2-7; the D gene is possibly TRBD1 (6 bases). Trimming removed 4 bases at V and 2 bases at J, with 13 bases between. The CDR3 covers 14 residues. In germline, CDR1 is SGHRS, CDR2 YFSETQ. Here the CDR3 reads CASSMMTGTYEQYF. In DNA form, the CDR3 reads TGCGCCAGCAGCATGATGACAGGAACCTACGAGCAGTACTTC.

The V gene is TRBV28, the J gene TRBJ2-1; 9 nucleotides align to TRBD1. CDR1 and CDR2 (germline): MDHEN, SYDVKM. J gave up 2 bases and V 5 bases, and 4 bases lay outside the gene matches. The CDR3 runs to 15 residues. CDR3 coding DNA: TGTGCCAGCAGTCCTAACAGGGGGCCCTACAATGAGCAGTTCTTC. Translating gives CASSPNRGPYNEQFF.

The chain has TRBV29-1 and TRBJ2-1; 12 nucleotides match TRBD2. Germline CDR1 reads SQVTM; CDR2 reads ANQGSEA. V trimming: 0 bases; J trimming: 8 bases; junction bases outside the gene matches: 20. The CDR3 covers 20 residues. The CDR3 sequence is CSVEDRSDLAGGPIWDEQFF. The DNA of the CDR3 is TGCAGCGTTGAAGATCGGTCGGATCTAGCGGGGGGGCCGATATGGGATGAGCAGTTCTTC.

This clone has just a few counts. The chain combines TRBV12-5 with TRBJ1-2; 8 bases match TRBD1. This CDR3 comprises 12 residues. The germline gives CDR1 LGHNT, CDR2 FRNRAP. The junction had 3 bases not matched to a gene; V was cut back by 5 bases and J by 7 bases. The CDR3, as DNA: TGTGCTAGTGGTCCCGACAGGGGTGGCTACACCTTC. This gives the protein CASGPDRGGYTF. Combining the CDR3 with reference TRBV12-5 and TRBJ1-2 gives the whole variable domain DARVTQTPRHKVTEMGQEVTMRCQPILGHNTVFWYRQTMMQGLELLAYFRNRAPLDDSGMPKDRFSAEMPDATLATLKIQPSEPRDSAVYFCASGPDRGGYTFGSGTRLTVV.

The rearrangement links TRBV9 to TRBJ1-4, with TRBD1 matching over 7 bases. CDR3 length: 14 amino acids. The junction had 5 bases not matched to a gene; V was cut back by 5 bases and J by 4 bases. Germline CDR1 reads SGDLS; CDR2 reads YYNGEE. In DNA form, the CDR3 reads TGTGCCAGCAGTAGCAGGGGGATTAATGAAAAACTGTTTTTT. The encoded protein is CASSSRGINEKLFF.

The J gene is TRBJ2-1, the V gene TRBV28; 14 bases fit TRBD2. Trimming at V came to 4 bases and at J to 8 bases, leaving 16 bases not matched to a gene. CDR1 is MDHEN, CDR2 SYDVKM, per germline. The CDR3 contains 19 residues. The CDR3 nucleotides read TGTGCCAGCAGTTCCCCCGGACTAGCGGGAGGTTTCCTCAGCGATGAGCAGTTCTTC. Its protein is CASSSPGLAGGFLSDEQFF.

This clone turned up a few times. This chain joins TRBV28 and TRBJ2-7, with 9 bases lining up with TRBD2. This CDR3 region has 14 residues. CDR1 is MDHEN and CDR2 is SYDVKM in the germline V gene. V lost 7 bases, J lost 7 bases, and 11 bases stayed unmatched. CDR3 residues: CASNLAGPGGEQYF. CDR3 bases: TGTGCCAGCAACCTAGCGGGACCTGGAGGGGAGCAGTACTTC.

The rearrangement links TRBV6-2 or TRBV6-3 to TRBJ1-1; possible D gene TRBD1, 6 bases. Trimming took 5 bases from V and 8 from J, leaving 12 bases between them. Germline lookup yields CDR1 MNHEY and CDR2 SVGEGT. The CDR3 totals 12 residues. The CDR3 coding sequence is TGTGCCAGCAGTAGGACAGTCTTCGAAGCTTTCTTT. Translation: CASSRTVFEAFF.

The CDR3 protein is CASSHIRGGGEKLFF. CDR3 coding DNA: TGTGCCAGCAGCCATATCAGGGGAGGGGGTGAAAAACTGTTTTTT. V is TRBV7-2 and J is TRBJ1-4; D is possibly TRBD1 (6 bases). The CDR3 loop spans 15 amino acids. Between the trimmed V and J ends, which lost 5 bases and 7 bases, there was a span of 17 bases. Germline CDR1 is SGHTA and CDR2 is FQGNSA. Combining the CDR3 with reference TRBV7-2 and TRBJ1-4 gives the whole variable domain GAGVSQSPSNKVTEKGKDVELRCDPISGHTALYWYRQSLGQGLEFLIYFQGNSAPDKSGLPSDRFSAERTGGSVSTLTIQRTQQEDSAVYLCASSHIRGGGEKLFFGSGTQLSVL.

This rearrangement joins TRBV28 to TRBJ1-5; 9 bases line up with TRBD1. J lost 1 base, V lost 6 bases, and 4 bases had no gene match. This CDR3 has 15 residues. Germline V CDR1 and CDR2: MDHEN, SYDVKM. CDR3 nucleotides: TGTGCCAGCAGGAGCGGGACAGGGAGCAATCAGCCCCAGCATTTT. Its protein product is CASRSGTGSNQPQHF.